This entry is about one T cell receptor beta chain. The target antigen is unknown. With 60 Vbeta and 13 Jbeta primers, the PCR was carried out. Clones were sequenced by immunoSEQ multiplex PCR, and TCRdb holds only the in-frame ones, with some missing. Its table lists 200,000 to 250,000 clones. V was shortened by 2 bases and J by 1 base, with 20 bases between the two germline ends. This CDR3 spans 18 amino acids. CDR1 is SGHVS and CDR2 is FNYEAQ in the germline V gene. The data are from a study of cytomegalovirus exposure and HLA in healthy donors. Study results and limitations: Other equally common chains were less clonally expanded than HLA-associated TCR beta chains, a later analysis showed. Presence/absence analyses supposed approximately even sequencing depth among donors.

Material: PBMCs. The receptor comes from a girl aged 2-9 years in good health and CMV-seropositive. V gene TRBV7-6 combines with J gene TRBJ1-1; the D is unclear. CDR3 amino acids: CASSLISGSVRRNTEAFF. CDR3 nucleotides: TGTGCCAGCAGCTTAATCTCGGGGTCGGTACGGCGGAACACTGAAGCTTTCTTT.